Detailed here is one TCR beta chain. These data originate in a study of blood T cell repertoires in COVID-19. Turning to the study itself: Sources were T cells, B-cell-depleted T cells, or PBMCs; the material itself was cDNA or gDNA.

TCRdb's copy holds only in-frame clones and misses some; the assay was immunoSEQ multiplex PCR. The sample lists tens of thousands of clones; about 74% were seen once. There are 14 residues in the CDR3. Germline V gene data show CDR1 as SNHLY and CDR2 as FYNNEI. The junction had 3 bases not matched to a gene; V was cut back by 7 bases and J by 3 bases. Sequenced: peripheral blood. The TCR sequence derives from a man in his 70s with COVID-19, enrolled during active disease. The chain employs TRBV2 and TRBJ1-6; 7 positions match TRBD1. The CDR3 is CASKGQFYNSPLHF. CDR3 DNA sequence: TGTGCCAGCAAGGGACAGTTCTATAATTCACCCCTCCACTTT.